Following are 32 T cell receptor beta chains from one sample sequenced in a study of T cells after posttransplantation cyclophosphamide. Only in-frame clones appear in the TCRdb table, and some are missing; sequencing was by immunoSEQ multiplex PCR. The table shows over 15,000 clones, with approximately 87% occurring only once. Sequenced: memory CD4+ T cells sorted from blood. These receptor sequences come from a man aged 25-45 years in good health and a related stem cell transplant donor.

The chain recombines TRBV4-2 with TRBJ1-2, with TRBD1 matching over 10 bases. Germline-derived CDR1 and CDR2 are LGHNA and YNFKEQ. The CDR3 runs 14 residues. V lost 4 bases and J lost 3; bases outside the gene matches: 2. CDR3 in DNA: TGTGCCAGCAGCCGGGACAGGGGAGACTATGGCTACACCTTC. Residues: CASSRDRGDYGYTF.

Here the CDR3 reads CASSIAGGYTDTQYF. As DNA, the CDR3 is TGTGCCAGCAGTATAGCGGGGGGCTACACAGATACGCAGTATTTT. The chain is built from TRBV7-3 and TRBJ2-3; 10 nucleotides line up with TRBD2. The CDR3 loop spans 15 amino acids. In germline, CDR1 is SGHTA, CDR2 FQGTGA. After removal of 6 bases from V and 2 bases from J, the junction contained 5 bases not matched to a gene.

The V call is TRBV7-2, the J call TRBJ2-7; D gene unclear. Germline-derived CDR1 and CDR2 are SGHTA and FQGNSA. This CDR3 region has 13 residues. Trimming removed 5 bases at V and 2 bases at J, with 10 bases between. The CDR3 region has the DNA TGTGCCAGCAGCCGCCCCCAGACCTACGAGCAGTACTTC. This gives the protein CASSRPQTYEQYF. Together with reference TRBV7-2 and TRBJ2-7, the CDR3 gives the full variable domain: GAGVSQSPSNKVTEKGKDVELRCDPISGHTALYWYRQSLGQGLEFLIYFQGNSAPDKSGLPSDRFSAERTGGSVSTLTIQRTQQEDSAVYLCASSRPQTYEQYFGPGTRLTVT.

The gene calls are TRBV19 and TRBJ2-7; 7 nucleotides line up with TRBD1. V was pared by 1 base and J by 2 bases, with 2 bases of the junction left unmatched. This CDR3 has 14 amino acids. From germline, CDR1 is LNHDA and CDR2 SQIVND (reference sequence). The CDR3 nucleotides are TGTGCCAGTAGTATAGCAGGGGGAACCTACGAGCAGTACTTC. It is translated as CASSIAGGTYEQYF.

The chain joins TRBV5-1 to TRBJ2-5; 7 positions agree with TRBD2. V lost 0 bases and J lost 2; bases outside the gene matches: 7. The CDR3 runs 16 residues. Germline CDR1 SGHRS, CDR2 YFSETQ. CDR3 coding DNA: TGCGCCAGCAGCTTGGGTGGGCGGGGGACTCAAGAGACCCAGTACTTC. Its protein is CASSLGGRGTQETQYF.

CDR3 residues: CSVAGVTGTTLYEQYF. The CDR3 DNA reads TGCAGCGTCGCAGGGGTCACGGGGACTACTTTATACGAGCAGTACTTC. V gene TRBV29-1 combines with J gene TRBJ2-7; possible D gene TRBD2, 7 bases. CDR1 SQVTM and CDR2 ANQGSEA come from the germline V gene. The CDR3 sequence is 16 residues long. V was pared by 6 bases and J by 4 bases, with 25 bases between.

The chain has TRBV5-1 and TRBJ1-1, with D tentatively TRBD1 (5 bases). Trimming shortened V by 1 base and J by 5 bases, and 9 bases separated the two germline ends. The CDR3 is made up of 13 amino acids. Germline CDR1 reads SGHRS; CDR2 reads YFSETQ. DNA of the CDR3: TGCGCCAGCAGCTTGACAGGTCTAACTGAAGCTTTCTTT. Its protein is CASSLTGLTEAFF.

The CDR3 loop reads CASSILSTGINEQYF. In DNA, the CDR3 is TGTGCCAGTAGTATACTCAGTACAGGGATTAACGAGCAGTACTTC. The chain couples TRBV19 to TRBJ2-7; the D gene is possibly TRBD1 (6 bases). V was trimmed by 2 bases and J by 5 bases, leaving 16 bases between them. The CDR3 is made up of 15 amino acids. In germline, CDR1 is LNHDA, CDR2 SQIVND (reference sequence).

The sample holds a few counts of this clone. This chain uses TRBV11-2 with TRBJ2-1; tentative D call: TRBD2 (6 bases). Germline V gives CDR1 SGHAT, CDR2 FQNNGV. This CDR3 contains 15 residues. V was clipped by 0 bases and J by 9 bases, with 15 bases between them. CDR3 residues: CASSLDATSPFEQFF. The CDR3 DNA reads as TGTGCCAGCAGCTTAGATGCCACTAGCCCCTTTGAGCAGTTCTTC.

A note on this clone: One end of the junction varies from germline; a read error may be responsible. The genes are TRBV28 and TRBJ2-7; 10 bases match TRBD2. The CDR3 totals 14 residues. Germline CDR1 and CDR2: MDHEN and SYDVKM. CDR3 loop: CAGSSGGLAYEQYF. DNA of the CDR3: TGTGCCGGCAGTTCCGGGGGACTAGCGTACGAGCAGTACTTC.

This chain connects TRBV9 to TRBJ2-5, with 8 bases lining up with TRBD2. Germline lookup yields CDR1 SGDLS and CDR2 YYNGEE. This CDR3 is built from 16 residues. The junction had 6 bases not matched to a gene; V was cut back by 0 bases and J by 2 bases. CDR3 region: CASSVGAGELQETQYF. CDR3 bases: TGTGCCAGCAGCGTAGGAGCGGGGGAGTTACAAGAGACCCAGTACTTC.

This clone was recorded once. The gene calls are TRBV6-6 and TRBJ2-1, with D unclear. With 2 bases removed from V and 5 bases from J, the gap between germline ends came to 4 bases. Germline V gene lookup returns CDR1 MNHNY and CDR2 SVGAGI (reference sequence). This CDR3 spans 12 amino acids. The CDR3 spells CASSYRDNEQFF. For the CDR3, the DNA is TGTGCCAGCAGTTACCGTGACAATGAGCAGTTCTTC.

The genes are TRBV5-1 and TRBJ2-5; TRBD2 matches 8 bases. Germline-derived CDR1 and CDR2 are SGHRS and YFSETQ. J lost 1 base, V lost 1 base, and 0 bases had no gene match. The CDR3 consists of 14 residues. CDR3 region: CASSLSGGQETQYF. The CDR3 region has the DNA TGCGCCAGCAGCTTGAGCGGGGGCCAAGAGACCCAGTACTTC.

This clone occurred a few times. The rearrangement links TRBV27 to TRBJ1-1; 8 nucleotides align to TRBD1. Germline V CDR1 and CDR2: MNHEY, SMNVEV (reference sequence). CDR3 length equals 14 residues. J gave up 0 bases and V 7 bases, and 4 bases lay outside the gene matches. In nucleotides, the CDR3 is TGTGCCAGCAACAGACAGGGGATGAACACTGAAGCTTTCTTT. This translates into CASNRQGMNTEAFF.

This chain joins TRBV7-8 and TRBJ2-6, with TRBD1 matching over 8 bases. The CDR3 runs to 16 residues. Germline CDR1 SGHVS, CDR2 FQNEAQ. The J segment lost 0 bases and the V segment lost 4 bases, leaving 2 bases of the junction unmatched. CDR3 region: CASSSTGGSGANVLTF. The CDR3 nucleotides read TGTGCCAGCAGCTCTACAGGGGGCTCTGGGGCCAACGTCCTGACTTTC.

J is TRBJ1-2 and V is TRBV7-6; 10 bases line up with TRBD1. The trim removed 0 bases at V and 8 bases at J, leaving 6 bases unmatched. The CDR3 is 15 residues long. Germline-derived CDR1 and CDR2 are SGHVS and FNYEAQ. This CDR3 reads CASSLAETGGYGYTF. The CDR3 DNA follows: TGTGCCAGCAGCTTAGCAGAGACAGGGGGCTACGGCTACACCTTC. Full variable domain (missing parts from reference TRBV7-6 and TRBJ1-2): GAGVSQSPRYKVTKRGQDVALRCDPISGHVSLYWYRQALGQGPEFLTYFNYEAQQDKSGLPNDRFSAERPEGSISTLTIQRTEQRDSAMYRCASSLAETGGYGYTFGSGTRLTVV.

CDR3 bases: TGTGCCAGTCCAAGGAACGGGGGAGACACTGAAGCTTTCTTT. This encodes CASPRNGGDTEAFF. The chain joins TRBV6-1 to TRBJ1-1, with D tentatively TRBD1 (5 bases). Trimming took 9 bases from V and 3 from J, leaving 17 bases between them. The germline gives CDR1 MNHNS, CDR2 SASEGT. The CDR3 spans 14 residues.

The chain couples TRBV28 to TRBJ2-7; D is perhaps TRBD1 (5 bases). The V gene's germline CDR1 is MDHEN and CDR2 SYDVKM. The CDR3 is made up of 13 amino acids. Between the trimmed V and J ends, which lost 3 bases and 7 bases, there was a span of 13 bases. The DNA of the CDR3 is TGTGCCAGCAGTTTCCTCAGGGTTAGGGAGCAGTACTTC. This codes for CASSFLRVREQYF.

V usage is TRBV11-2 and J usage is TRBJ2-2; 7 nucleotides align to TRBD1. The CDR3 spans 14 residues. V lost 1 base and J lost 7; bases outside the gene matches: 3. Germline V lookup: CDR1 SGHAT, CDR2 FQNNGV. The CDR3 loop reads CASSLAQGLGELFF. DNA for the CDR3: TGTGCCAGCAGCTTAGCACAGGGGCTCGGGGAGCTGTTTTTT.

This chain joins TRBV6-5 and TRBJ2-3; D ambiguous. Germline V gives CDR1 MNHEY, CDR2 SVGAGI. Trimming took 5 bases from V and 6 from J, leaving 18 bases between them. The CDR3 length is 15 residues. The CDR3: CASSTIKLGRDTQYF. CDR3 nucleotides: TGTGCCAGCAGTACGATCAAGTTAGGCAGGGATACGCAGTATTTT.

V usage is TRBV4-2 and J usage is TRBJ2-7; tentative D call: TRBD1 (6 bases). Germline lookup yields CDR1 LGHNA and CDR2 YNFKEQ. V gave up 2 bases and J gave up 3 bases, with 20 bases separating them. There are 17 residues in the CDR3. The CDR3: CASSQPPQVTGNYEQYF. DNA of the CDR3: TGTGCCAGCAGCCAACCCCCCCAGGTGACAGGAAACTACGAGCAGTACTTC.

The rearrangement joins TRBV6-1 to TRBJ2-7; 11 bases align to TRBD2. In germline, CDR1 is MNHNS, CDR2 SASEGT. J lost 5 bases, V lost 8 bases, and 2 bases had no gene match. The CDR3 spans 12 residues. This chain's CDR3 is CASALAGDEQYF. The CDR3 region has the DNA TGTGCCAGCGCACTAGCGGGGGACGAGCAGTACTTC.

The rearrangement joins TRBV2 to TRBJ2-3; 9 positions agree with TRBD2. V dropped 11 bases and J dropped 1; count of bases not matched to a gene: 4. Germline CDR1 and CDR2: SNHLY and FYNNEI. The CDR3 totals 13 residues. Written as DNA, the CDR3 is TGTGCCGGCCGGACTAGCGGCACAGATACGCAGTATTTT. Translated: CAGRTSGTDTQYF.

This sequence joins TRBV29-1 and TRBJ1-2; 8 bases are a match to TRBD1. This CDR3 contains 13 residues. Germline assignment: CDR1 SQVTM and CDR2 ANQGSEA. The V and J ends lost 6 bases and 2 bases, in that order; junction bases with no gene match: 5. CDR3 in amino acids: CSVTGGPNYGYTF. DNA of the CDR3: TGCAGCGTAACAGGGGGGCCGAACTATGGCTACACCTTC.

The sample holds a few counts of this clone. The chain combines TRBV7-2 with TRBJ2-1; 8 nucleotides align to TRBD2. Germline loops: CDR1 SGHTA, CDR2 FQGNSA. After removal of 0 bases from V and 12 bases from J, the junction contained 16 bases not matched to a gene. This CDR3 region has 17 residues. The CDR3 sequence: CASSLAGAGAAWEVQFF. CDR3 sequence (DNA): TGTGCCAGCAGCTTAGCAGGAGCGGGGGCCGCTTGGGAAGTGCAGTTCTTC.

This clone was counted a single time. This rearrangement joins TRBV2 to TRBJ2-3, with TRBD2 identical over 8 bases. With 7 bases clipped from V and 4 bases from J, the junction kept 10 bases outside the gene matches. Looked up from germline, CDR1 is SNHLY and CDR2 is FYNNEI. The CDR3 contains 15 residues. CDR3 residues: CASIRGGRGADTQYF. The DNA of the CDR3 is TGTGCCAGCATTCGGGGGGGCCGGGGGGCAGATACGCAGTATTTT.

V usage is TRBV19 and J usage is TRBJ2-1, with 7 positions matching TRBD1. The germline CDR1 and CDR2 sequences are LNHDA and SQIVND (reference sequence). V was pared by 6 bases and J by 9 bases, with 11 bases of the junction left unmatched. This CDR3 spans 14 amino acids. CDR3 DNA sequence: TGTGCCAGTAGATGGAGGCAGGGGGTCGGTGAGCAGTTCTTC. It codes for CASRWRQGVGEQFF. The whole variable domain, filled in from reference TRBV19 and TRBJ2-1, reads DGGITQSPKYLFRKEGQNVTLSCEQNLNHDAMYWYRQDPGQGLRLIYYSQIVNDFQKGDIAEGYSVSREKKESFPLTVTSAQKNPTAFYLCASRWRQGVGEQFFGPGTRLTVL.

The rearrangement links TRBV2 to TRBJ2-3; 7 bases are shared with TRBD1. V lost 7 bases, J lost 2 bases, and 6 bases stayed unmatched. Per the germline V gene, CDR1 is SNHLY and CDR2 is FYNNEI. This CDR3 has 14 amino acids. The CDR3 nucleotides are TGTGCCAGCAAGACGACAGGGACCACAGATACGCAGTATTTT. This encodes CASKTTGTTDTQYF.

This clone has only one observation. This chain connects TRBV4-3 to TRBJ1-6, with D possibly matching TRBD1 (5 bases). This CDR3 has 13 residues. Germline values: CDR1 LGHNA, CDR2 YSLEER. V lost 4 bases and J lost 10, with 11 bases in between. The CDR3 region has the DNA TGCGCCAGCAGCCTGTCAGGGCGCTCACCCCTCCACTTT. It is translated as CASSLSGRSPLHF.

This sequence joins TRBV10-2 and TRBJ2-7; weak D call: TRBD1 (6 bases). Germline values: CDR1 WSHSY, CDR2 SAAADI. V lost 7 bases and J lost 0, with 19 bases in between. This CDR3 has 16 amino acids. Here the CDR3 DNA reads TGCGCCAGCACCTCTTTAAAGACAGGTTACTCCTACGAGCAGTACTTC. Protein product: CASTSLKTGYSYEQYF.

V gene TRBV4-3 combines with J gene TRBJ1-1, with 7 positions matching TRBD1. V was clipped by 1 base and J by 4 bases; unmatched bases: 6. The CDR3 has 15 residues. The germline CDR1 and CDR2 sequences are LGHNA and YSLEER. For the CDR3, the DNA is TGCGCCAGCAGCCAAGCCTTGAGGGGGCGCACTGAAGCTTTCTTT. Amino acids: CASSQALRGRTEAFF.

The chain links TRBV7-2 to TRBJ2-3; perhaps TRBD1 as D (6 bases). Trimming took 5 bases from V and 2 from J, leaving 11 bases between them. Germline V gene sequence: CDR1 SGHTA, CDR2 FQGNSA. The CDR3 is made up of 14 amino acids. The CDR3 protein is CASSQGQSTDTQYF. The DNA for the CDR3 is TGTGCCAGCAGCCAAGGACAGTCCACAGATACGCAGTATTTT. The full variable domain, in which reference TRBV7-2 and TRBJ2-3 provide the parts outside the CDR3, is GAGVSQSPSNKVTEKGKDVELRCDPISGHTALYWYRQSLGQGLEFLIYFQGNSAPDKSGLPSDRFSAERTGGSVSTLTIQRTQQEDSAVYLCASSQGQSTDTQYFGPGTRLTVL.